The present TCR beta chain was sequenced within a study of blood T cell repertoires in COVID-19. Study details: Sample material is recorded as cDNA or gDNA derived from T cells, B-cell-depleted T cells, or PBMCs.

This table comes from immunoSEQ multiplex PCR, and its TCRdb copy is limited to in-frame clones, with some not included. The data show roughly 220,000 clones, about 80% seen once. The origin of this receptor is a woman aged 55-69 years with acute or convalescent COVID-19. The sequenced material came from peripheral blood.

The CDR3 spells CASRESGKVNTEAFF. The CDR3 bases are TGTGCCAGCAGAGAGTCGGGGAAAGTGAACACTGAAGCTTTCTTT. The rearrangement links TRBV28 to TRBJ1-1; no definite D call. V lost 6 bases, J lost 0 bases, and 14 bases lay in between. This CDR3 comprises 15 residues. Germline-derived CDR1 and CDR2 are MDHEN and SYDVKM.